A single sample gave rise to the 5 T cell receptor beta chains below, sequenced in a study of Tregs in tolerant kidney transplant recipients (dated by TCRdb to the late 2010s). The receptor library was made with the immunoSEQ multiplex PCR assay. Here the immuneACCESS table is served through TCRdb, limited to in-frame sequences with V and J called. Missing clones are a known gap in these copies; in checked studies unresolved V genes cover under half, and the rest lacks a known reason. This sample has some 90,000 clones in its table, and around 94% of those were observed once. Of the sample, 4.7% falls within the top ten clones. Sequenced sample: CD8+ T cells from blood. These receptors came from a human donor in good health.

The rearrangement links TRBV6-6 to TRBJ2-7; tentatively, D is TRBD1 (6 bases). Trimming took off 3 bases at V and 4 bases at J, with 10 bases between the two ends. CDR1 is MNHNY and CDR2 is SVGAGI in the germline V gene (reference sequence). CDR3 length: 13 residues. CDR3 sequence (DNA): TGTGCCAGCAGTTATAGCCAGGGGTACGAGCAGTACTTC. It is translated as CASSYSQGYEQYF.

The CDR3 sequence is CAISESPGEGYEQYF. CDR3 nucleotides: TGTGCCATCAGTGAGTCCCCCGGTGAGGGCTACGAGCAGTACTTC. The V gene is TRBV10-3, the J gene TRBJ2-7; possibly TRBD2 for D (5 bases). Per germline, CDR1 ENHRY and CDR2 SYGVKD. CDR3 size: 15 residues. V lost 0 bases and J 3 bases, leaving 12 bases between the germline ends.

The chain carries TRBV7-9 and TRBJ1-2; possibly TRBD1 for D (5 bases). This CDR3 comprises 11 residues. Trimming stripped 4 bases from V and 8 bases from J, with 8 bases between. Germline-derived CDR1 and CDR2 are SEHNR and FQNEAQ (reference sequence). The chain's CDR3 is CASSSGGGYTF. Here the CDR3 DNA reads TGTGCCAGCAGCTCGGGGGGAGGCTACACCTTC.

The gene calls are TRBV9 and TRBJ1-2, with 8 positions matching TRBD1. In germline, CDR1 is SGDLS, CDR2 YYNGEE. This CDR3 is 14 amino acids long. Losses at the gene ends were 5 bases for V and 4 bases for J; bases not matched to a gene: 7. This chain's CDR3 is CASSATGASYGYTF. The CDR3 DNA sequence: TGTGCCAGCAGTGCGACAGGGGCTTCCTATGGCTACACCTTC.

V gene TRBV11-2 combines with J gene TRBJ2-7, with no clear D. V lost 0 bases to trimming and J lost 4 bases, with 7 bases between them. Germline lookup yields CDR1 SGHAT and CDR2 FQNNGV. The CDR3 covers 13 residues. CDR3 in DNA: TGTGCCAGCAGCTTAGAGTTTAGGTACGAGCAGTACTTC. It encodes CASSLEFRYEQYF.